This T cell receptor (beta chain) was captured by sequencing in a study of T cells after yellow fever vaccination. TCRdb fed the 5' RACE reads into MiXCR, producing one record per CDR3 protein. The sample has approximately 580,000 distinct CDR3 sequences, 17% seen once. V lost 1 base, J lost 6 bases, and 12 bases lay in between. The CDR3 sequence is 14 residues long. Germline V lookup: CDR1 LGHNA, CDR2 YNFKEQ. The starting material was PBMCs, obtained less than 6 days after the first yellow fever vaccination. This clonotype originated in a man between 18 and 29 years old who received the YFV17D yellow fever vaccine. The chain has TRBV4-2 and TRBJ1-2; D remains unclear. CDR3 in amino acids: CASSQVAEPDGYTF. For the CDR3, the DNA is TGTGCCAGCAGCCAAGTGGCAGAGCCCGATGGCTACACCTTC.